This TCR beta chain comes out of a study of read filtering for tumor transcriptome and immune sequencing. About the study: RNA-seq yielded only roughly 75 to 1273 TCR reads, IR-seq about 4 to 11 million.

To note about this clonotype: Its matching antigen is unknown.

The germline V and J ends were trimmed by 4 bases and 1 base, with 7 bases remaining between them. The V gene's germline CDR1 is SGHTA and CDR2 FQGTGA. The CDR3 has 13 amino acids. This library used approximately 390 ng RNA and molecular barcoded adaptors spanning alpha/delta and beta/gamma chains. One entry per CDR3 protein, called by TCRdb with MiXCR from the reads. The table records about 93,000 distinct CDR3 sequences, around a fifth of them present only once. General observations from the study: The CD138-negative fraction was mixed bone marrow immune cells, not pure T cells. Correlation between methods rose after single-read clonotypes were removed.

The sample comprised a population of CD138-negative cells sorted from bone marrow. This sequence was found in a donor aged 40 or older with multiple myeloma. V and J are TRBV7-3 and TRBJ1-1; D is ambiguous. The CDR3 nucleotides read TGTGCCAGCAGCTCTGCCGGGAACACTGAAGCTTTCTTT. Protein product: CASSSAGNTEAFF.